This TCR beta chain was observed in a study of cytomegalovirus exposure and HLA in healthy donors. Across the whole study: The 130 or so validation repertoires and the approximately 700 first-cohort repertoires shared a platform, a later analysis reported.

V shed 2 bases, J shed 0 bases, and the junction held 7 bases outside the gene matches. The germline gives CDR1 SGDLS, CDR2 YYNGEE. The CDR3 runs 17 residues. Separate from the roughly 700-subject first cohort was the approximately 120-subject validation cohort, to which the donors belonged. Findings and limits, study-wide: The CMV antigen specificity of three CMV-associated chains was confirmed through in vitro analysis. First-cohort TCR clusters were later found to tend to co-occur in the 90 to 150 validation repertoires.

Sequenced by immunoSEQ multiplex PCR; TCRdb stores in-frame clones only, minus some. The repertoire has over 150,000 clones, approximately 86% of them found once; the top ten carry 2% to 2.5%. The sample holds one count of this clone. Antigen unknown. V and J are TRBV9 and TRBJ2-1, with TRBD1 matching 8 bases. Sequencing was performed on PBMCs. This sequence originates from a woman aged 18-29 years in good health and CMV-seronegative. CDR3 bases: TGTGCCAGCAGCGTGAGGGGACAGGCCGACTCCTACAATGAGCAGTTCTTC. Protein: CASSVRGQADSYNEQFF.